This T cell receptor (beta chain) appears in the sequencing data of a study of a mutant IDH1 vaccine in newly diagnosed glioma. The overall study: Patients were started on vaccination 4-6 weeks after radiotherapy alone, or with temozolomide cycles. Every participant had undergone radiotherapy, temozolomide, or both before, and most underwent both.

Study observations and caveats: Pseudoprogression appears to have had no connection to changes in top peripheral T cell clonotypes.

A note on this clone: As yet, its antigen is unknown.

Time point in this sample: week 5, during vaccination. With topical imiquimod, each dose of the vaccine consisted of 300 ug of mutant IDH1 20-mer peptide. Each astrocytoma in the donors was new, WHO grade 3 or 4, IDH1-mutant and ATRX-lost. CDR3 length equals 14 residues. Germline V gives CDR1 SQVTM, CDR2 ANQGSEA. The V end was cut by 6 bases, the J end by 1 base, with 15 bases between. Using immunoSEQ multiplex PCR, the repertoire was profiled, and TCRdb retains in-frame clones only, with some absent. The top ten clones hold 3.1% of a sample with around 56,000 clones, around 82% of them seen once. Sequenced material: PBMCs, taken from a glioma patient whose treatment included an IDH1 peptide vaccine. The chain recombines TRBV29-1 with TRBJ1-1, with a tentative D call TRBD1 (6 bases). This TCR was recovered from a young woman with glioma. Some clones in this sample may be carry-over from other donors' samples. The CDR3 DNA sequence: TGCAGCGTACATCGGACAGTCCGGAACACTGAAGCTTTCTTT. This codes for CSVHRTVRNTEAFF.